This T cell receptor (beta chain) appears in the sequencing data of a study of cytomegalovirus exposure and HLA in healthy donors. Sequencing used immunoSEQ multiplex PCR; TCRdb keeps in-frame clones, though not all of them. The table lists about 180,000 clones, 85% of them singletons, with approximately 15% in the top ten. Germline assignment: CDR1 MNHNS and CDR2 SASEGT. The CDR3 sequence is 16 residues long. With 4 bases clipped from V and 1 base from J, the junction kept 9 bases outside the gene matches. The sequencing input was PBMCs. The chain has TRBV6-1 and TRBJ2-5; 7 nucleotides align to TRBD2. The receptor was isolated from a man between 18 and 35 years old in good health and CMV-seropositive. CDR3 sequence: CASSVVLGGSQETQYF. The CDR3 DNA reads TGTGCCAGCAGTGTCGTACTCGGGGGGTCCCAAGAGACCCAGTACTTC.